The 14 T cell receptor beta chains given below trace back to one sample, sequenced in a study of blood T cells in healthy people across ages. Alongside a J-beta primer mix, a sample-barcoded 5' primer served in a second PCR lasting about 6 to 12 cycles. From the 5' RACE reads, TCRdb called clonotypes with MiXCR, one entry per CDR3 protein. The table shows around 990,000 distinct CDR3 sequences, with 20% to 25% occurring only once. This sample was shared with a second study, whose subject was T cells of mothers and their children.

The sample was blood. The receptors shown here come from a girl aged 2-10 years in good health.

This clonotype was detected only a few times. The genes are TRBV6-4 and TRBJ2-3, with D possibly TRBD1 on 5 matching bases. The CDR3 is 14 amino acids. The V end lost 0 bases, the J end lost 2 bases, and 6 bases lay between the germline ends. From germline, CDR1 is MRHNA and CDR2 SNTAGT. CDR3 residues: CASSDSGPTDTQYF. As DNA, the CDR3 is TGTGCCAGCAGTGACTCGGGGCCCACAGATACGCAGTATTTT.

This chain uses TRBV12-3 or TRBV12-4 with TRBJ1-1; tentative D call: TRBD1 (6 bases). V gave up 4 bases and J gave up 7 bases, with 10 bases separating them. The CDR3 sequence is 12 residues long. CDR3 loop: CASSYQGIEAFF. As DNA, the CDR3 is TGTGCCAGCAGTTATCAGGGGATTGAAGCTTTCTTT.

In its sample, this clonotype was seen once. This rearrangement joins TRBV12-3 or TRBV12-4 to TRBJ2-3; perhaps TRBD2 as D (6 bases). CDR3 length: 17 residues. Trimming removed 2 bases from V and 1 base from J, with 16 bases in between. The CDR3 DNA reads TGTGCCAGCAGTTTAATGTCGGGAGTAGGAGGCACAGATACGCAGTATTTT. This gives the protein CASSLMSGVGGTDTQYF.

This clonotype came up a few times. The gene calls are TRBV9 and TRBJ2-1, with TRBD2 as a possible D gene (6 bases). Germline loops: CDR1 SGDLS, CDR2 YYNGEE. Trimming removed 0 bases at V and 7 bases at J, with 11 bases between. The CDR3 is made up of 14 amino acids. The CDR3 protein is CASSVAGVRNEQFF. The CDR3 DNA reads TGTGCCAGCAGCGTAGCGGGAGTTAGGAATGAGCAGTTCTTC.

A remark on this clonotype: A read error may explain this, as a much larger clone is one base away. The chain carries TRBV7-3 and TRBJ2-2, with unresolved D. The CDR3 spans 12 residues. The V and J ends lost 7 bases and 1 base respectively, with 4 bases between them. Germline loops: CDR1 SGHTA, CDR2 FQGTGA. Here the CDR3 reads CASMENTGELFF. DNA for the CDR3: TGTGCCAGCATGGAGAACACCGGGGAGCTGTTTTTT.

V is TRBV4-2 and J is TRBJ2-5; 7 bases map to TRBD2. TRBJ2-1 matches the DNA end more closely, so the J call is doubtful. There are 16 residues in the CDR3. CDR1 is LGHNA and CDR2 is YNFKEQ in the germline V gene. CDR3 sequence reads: CASSQELAGEIDEQFF. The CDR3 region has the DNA TGTGCCAGCAGCCAAGAACTTGCGGGAGAGATTGATGAGCAGTTCTTC.

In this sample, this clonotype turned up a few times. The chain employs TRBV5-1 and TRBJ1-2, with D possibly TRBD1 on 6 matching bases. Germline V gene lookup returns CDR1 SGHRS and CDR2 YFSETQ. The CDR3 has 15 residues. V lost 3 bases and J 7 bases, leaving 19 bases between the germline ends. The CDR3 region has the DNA TGCGCCAGCAGCTCCGGACAGAACGATTTTGGTGGCTACACCTTC. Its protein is CASSSGQNDFGGYTF.

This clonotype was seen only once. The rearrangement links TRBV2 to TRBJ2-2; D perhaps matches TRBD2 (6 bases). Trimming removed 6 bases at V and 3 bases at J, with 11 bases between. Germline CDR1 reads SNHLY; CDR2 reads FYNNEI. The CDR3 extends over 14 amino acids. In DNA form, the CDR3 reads TGTGCCAGCAGCTCCCGGGAGTACACCGGGGAGCTGTTTTTT. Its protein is CASSSREYTGELFF.

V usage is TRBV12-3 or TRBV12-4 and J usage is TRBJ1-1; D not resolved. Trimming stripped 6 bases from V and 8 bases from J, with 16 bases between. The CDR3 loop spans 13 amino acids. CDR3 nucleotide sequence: TGTGCCAGCAGCCCCGGGTTAGGGATCGAAGCTTTCTTT. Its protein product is CASSPGLGIEAFF.

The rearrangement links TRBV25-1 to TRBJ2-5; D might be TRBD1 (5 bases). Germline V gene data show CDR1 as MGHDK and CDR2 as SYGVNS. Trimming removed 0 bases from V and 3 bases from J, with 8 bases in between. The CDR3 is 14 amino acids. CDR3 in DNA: TGTGCCAGCAGTGAATACGACAGTGAAGAGACCCAGTACTTC. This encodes CASSEYDSEETQYF.

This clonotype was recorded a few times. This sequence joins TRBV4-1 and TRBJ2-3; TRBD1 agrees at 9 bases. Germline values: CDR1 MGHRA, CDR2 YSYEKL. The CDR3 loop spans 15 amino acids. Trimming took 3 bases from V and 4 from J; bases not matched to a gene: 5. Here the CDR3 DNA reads TGCGCCAGCAGCCAGGGACAGGGAGTCGCAGATACGCAGTATTTT. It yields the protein CASSQGQGVADTQYF.

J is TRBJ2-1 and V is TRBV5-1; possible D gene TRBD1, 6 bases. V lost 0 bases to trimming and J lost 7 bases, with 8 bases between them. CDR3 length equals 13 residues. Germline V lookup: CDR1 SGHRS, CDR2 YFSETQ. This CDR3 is CASSLEDSNEQFF. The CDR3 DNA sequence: TGCGCCAGCAGCTTGGAGGACAGTAATGAGCAGTTCTTC.

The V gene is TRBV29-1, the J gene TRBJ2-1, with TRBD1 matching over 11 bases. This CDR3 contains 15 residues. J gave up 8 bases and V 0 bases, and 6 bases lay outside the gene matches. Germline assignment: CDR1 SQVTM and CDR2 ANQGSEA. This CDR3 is CSVEDLDRGRYEQFF. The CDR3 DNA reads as TGCAGCGTTGAAGACTTGGACAGGGGGCGATATGAGCAGTTCTTC.

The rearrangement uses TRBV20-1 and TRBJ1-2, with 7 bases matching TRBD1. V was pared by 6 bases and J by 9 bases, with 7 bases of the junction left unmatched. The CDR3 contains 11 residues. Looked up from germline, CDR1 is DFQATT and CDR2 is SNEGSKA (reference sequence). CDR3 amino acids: CSAFPGGRYTF. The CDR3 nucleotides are TGCAGTGCCTTCCCAGGGGGTCGCTACACCTTC.